This is a list of T cell receptor beta chains from one sample in a study of shared clonotypes between healthy human individuals. The data were produced by immunoSEQ multiplex PCR, yet TCRdb's version contains in-frame clones alone and is incomplete. This table holds more than 450,000 clones, 79% found once. The sequencing input was PBMCs. These receptor sequences come from a woman in her thirties or forties in good health. Some clones in this sample may be carry-over from other donors' samples. Both conserved end residues are part of each CDR3. A D gene is named only where the DNA matches it firmly. Clone size is stated in some rows and not others, as once, few, many or a class when expanded.

CDR3 DNA | CDR3 protein | V gene | D gene | CDR3 length | J gene | clone size
TGCAGCGTTGAAGATCAGGAGGGTTGGGGGGAGCAGTACTTC | CSVEDQEGWGEQYF | TRBV29-1 | . | 14 | TRBJ2-7 | .
TGTGCCACCAGCTCTTTCGGGAGGGGTGACAATGAGCAGTTCTTC | CATSSFGRGDNEQFF | TRBV15 | TRBD2 | 15 | TRBJ2-1 | .
TGTGCCAGCAGTTTATCTACAGGGGTTGGCTACACCTTC | CASSLSTGVGYTF | TRBV28 | TRBD1 | 13 | TRBJ1-2 | .
TGTGCCATCAGCCCCGCGACCCCCTACGAGCAGTACTTC | CAISPATPYEQYF | TRBV10-3 | . | 13 | TRBJ2-7 | .
TGTGCCAGCACGGGGGTCTCTGGGGCCAACGTCCTGACTTTC | CASTGVSGANVLTF | TRBV6-1 | . | 14 | TRBJ2-6 | once
TGTGCCAGCAGCCAAGATGGAGGGCAGGGCCGTCAGCCCCAGCATTTT | CASSQDGGQGRQPQHF | TRBV5-4 | . | 16 | TRBJ1-5 | .
TGCGCCAGCGAGGCGTTCGGCAATGAGCAGTTCTTC | CASEAFGNEQFF | TRBV10-2 | . | 12 | TRBJ2-1 | .
TGTGCCAGCAGGGGGTATGGCAGCATGAACACTGAAGCTTTCTTT | CASRGYGSMNTEAFF | TRBV28 | . | 15 | TRBJ1-1 | few
TGTGCCAGCAAACGACAGGGGACCTCCTACAATGAGCAGTTCTTC | CASKRQGTSYNEQFF | TRBV11-2 | TRBD1 | 15 | TRBJ2-1 | .
TGTGCCAGCTCACCCCTCCTCGACCAAAAATCCGAGCAGTACTTC | CASSPLLDQKSEQYF | TRBV18 | . | 15 | TRBJ2-7 | .
TGTGCCAGCAGCCTAGGAGGACAAGGACTAGGCTACGAGCAGTACTTC | CASSLGGQGLGYEQYF | TRBV7-8 | TRBD2 | 16 | TRBJ2-7 | .
TGTGCCAGCAGCTCGCAGTACCTACAGGGGGCGTGGGAGACCCAGTACTTC | CASSSQYLQGAWETQYF | TRBV7-9 | TRBD1 | 17 | TRBJ2-5 | .
TGTGCCAGCAGCACAGAAGCACAGGTGAGGTACAATGAGCAGTTCTTC | CASSTEAQVRYNEQFF | TRBV9 | . | 16 | TRBJ2-1 | .
TGTGCCACCGGACTTCGACAGAACACCGGGGAGCTGTTTTTT | CATGLRQNTGELFF | TRBV15 | . | 14 | TRBJ2-2 | .
TGTGCCAGCAGGGGGTTTGGCACCAATGAGCAGTTCTTC | CASRGFGTNEQFF | TRBV25-1 | . | 13 | TRBJ2-1 | .
TGTGCCAGCAGTCTTGACGGCCAGACTGAAAAACTGTTTTTT | CASSLDGQTEKLFF | TRBV2 | . | 14 | TRBJ1-4 | .
TGTGCCAGCAGCTTAGGCGGGGACACAGATACGCAGTATTTT | CASSLGGDTDTQYF | TRBV7-2 | . | 14 | TRBJ2-3 | .
TGTGCCAGCAGTTCCGGGACAGCAAACTACGAGCAGTACTTC | CASSSGTANYEQYF | TRBV27 | TRBD1 | 14 | TRBJ2-7 | .
TGTGCCTGGAGACTAGCGGGAGGATTGTGGGATGAGCAGTACTTC | CAWRLAGGLWDEQYF | TRBV30 | TRBD2 | 15 | TRBJ2-5 | few
TGTGCCAGTAGTTCCCGACTAACCCACATCTCCTACGAGCAGTACTTC | CASSSRLTHISYEQYF | TRBV19 | . | 16 | TRBJ2-7 | .
TGTGCCAGCAGCGGACAGAGCAAAGCCAAAAACATTCAGTACTTC | CASSGQSKAKNIQYF | TRBV6-6 | . | 15 | TRBJ2-4 | .
TGTGCCAGCTCACCACCGACGGTGGACACTGAAGCTTTCTTT | CASSPPTVDTEAFF | TRBV18 | . | 14 | TRBJ1-1 | .
TGTGCCAGCGAAACCGGGACAGAGGCCACTGAAGCTTTCTTT | CASETGTEATEAFF | TRBV6-6 | TRBD1 | 14 | TRBJ1-1 | .
TGTGCCAGCAGTTATAGCGGGAGCTACGAGCAGTACTTC | CASSYSGSYEQYF | TRBV5-5 | TRBD2 | 13 | TRBJ2-7 | .
TGTGCCAGCAGCTTTGGGAACTATGGCTACACCTTC | CASSFGNYGYTF | TRBV5-8 | . | 12 | TRBJ1-2 | .
TGTGCCAGCAGCTTAATGAGCTACAATGAGCAGTTCTTC | CASSLMSYNEQFF | TRBV7-2 | . | 13 | TRBJ2-1 | .
TGTGCCAGCAGTAGACTAGCGGGAACCGGGGAGCTGTTTTTT | CASSRLAGTGELFF | TRBV28 | TRBD2 | 14 | TRBJ2-2 | few
TGTGCCAGCAGCCCGACTAGCGGGACTCGCAATGAGCAGTTCTTC | CASSPTSGTRNEQFF | TRBV27 | TRBD2 | 15 | TRBJ2-1 | once
TGTGCCAGCAGCTTAGACGGCTCAGGACAGGGGGAGTACGAGCAGTACTTC | CASSLDGSGQGEYEQYF | TRBV7-2 | TRBD1 | 17 | TRBJ2-7 | .
TGTGCCAGCAGTTTATGGGGACTAGCGGGAGTCGTCTTC | CASSLWGLAGVVF | TRBV28 | TRBD2 | 13 | TRBJ2-4 | .
TGTGCCAGCAGCCTTGTGGGGGGCTACGAGCAGTACTTC | CASSLVGGYEQYF | TRBV6-4 | . | 13 | TRBJ2-7 | .
TGCAGCGTTGAATCGGCGAACTATGGCTACACCTTC | CSVESANYGYTF | TRBV29-1 | . | 12 | TRBJ1-2 | .
TGTGCCAGCAGTTTCTTATCCGGGACAACCTCCGAGCAGTACTTC | CASSFLSGTTSEQYF | TRBV28 | . | 15 | TRBJ2-7 | .
TGCGCCAGCAGCTACAAACTGGGAGGCGAGCAGTACTTC | CASSYKLGGEQYF | TRBV4-1 | . | 13 | TRBJ2-7 | .
TGTGCCAGCAGTGAAGACGGAGCGTTCGGATACAATGAGCAGTTCTTC | CASSEDGAFGYNEQFF | TRBV6-1 | . | 16 | TRBJ2-1 | .
TGTGCCAGCAGGGACCGATATAACACTGAAGCTTTCTTT | CASRDRYNTEAFF | TRBV2 | . | 13 | TRBJ1-1 | few
TGTGCCAGCAGCCCGACACCCCCACCTGGAAACACCATATATTTT | CASSPTPPPGNTIYF | TRBV11-3 | . | 15 | TRBJ1-3 | .
TGTGCCAGCAGAGGAGGGGTTTTAATCTCCGGGGAGCTGTTTTTT | CASRGGVLISGELFF | TRBV27 | . | 15 | TRBJ2-2 | .
TGCGCCAGCAGCCCGTCAGGGGTAGGGTACGAGCAGTACTTC | CASSPSGVGYEQYF | TRBV5-1 | . | 14 | TRBJ2-7 | few
TGCAGCGTTGAATCAGCTAGCGGGAGGAGTACAGATACGCAGTATTTT | CSVESASGRSTDTQYF | TRBV29-1 | TRBD2 | 16 | TRBJ2-3 | .
TGTGCCAGCAGCTTGGGGGGGAGGTACGACAATGAGCAGTTCTTC | CASSLGGRYDNEQFF | TRBV11-3 | TRBD2 | 15 | TRBJ2-1 | .
TGCGCCAGCAGCTGGACTAGCGGGAATGGAGATACGCAGTATTTT | CASSWTSGNGDTQYF | TRBV5-1 | TRBD2 | 15 | TRBJ2-3 | .
TGTGCCACCACTCCCACCTTATTCGACAGGGACTCCTATGGCTACACCTTC | CATTPTLFDRDSYGYTF | TRBV10-3 | TRBD1 | 17 | TRBJ1-2 | .
TGCAGCGGCCGACTAGCGGGAGGGCCCGGTGAGCAGTTCTTC | CSGRLAGGPGEQFF | TRBV29-1 | TRBD2 | 14 | TRBJ2-1 | .
TGTGCCAGCTCACCACCGGACAGCTACGAGCAGTACTTC | CASSPPDSYEQYF | TRBV18 | . | 13 | TRBJ2-7 | few
TGTGCCAGCAGCCCAGGGAGGGTTGGGCATGAGCAGTTCTTC | CASSPGRVGHEQFF | TRBV7-3 | TRBD2 | 14 | TRBJ2-1 | .
TGTGCCACCAGCAGAGGAGAGGTGGGCACTAATGAAAAACTGTTTTTT | CATSRGEVGTNEKLFF | TRBV15 | . | 16 | TRBJ1-4 | .
TGTGCCAGCAGAACAACGGGGCTCTGGGATGAGCAGTTCTTC | CASRTTGLWDEQFF | TRBV6-6 | . | 14 | TRBJ2-1 | .
TGTGCCAGCTCACCATGGGGACAGGTTAGCTCCTACGAGCAGTACTTC | CASSPWGQVSSYEQYF | TRBV18 | TRBD1 | 16 | TRBJ2-7 | .
TGTGCCAGCAGCTTAGAAGCGGACCTGGCCACAGATACGCAGTATTTT | CASSLEADLATDTQYF | TRBV7-2 | . | 16 | TRBJ2-3 | once
TGCGCCAGCAGCTTTTTAGGGGGCTACGGAGAGACCCAGTACTTC | CASSFLGGYGETQYF | TRBV5-1 | TRBD1 | 15 | TRBJ2-5 | .
TGTGCCAGCAGTAGACTGACCACGGAGCAGTACTTC | CASSRLTTEQYF | TRBV2 | . | 12 | TRBJ2-7 | few